The clone carrying this TCR beta chain has a count of ten or more. Its target is unknown. This specimen belongs to a study of identical twins. Findings and limits, study-wide: Conclusions were based on cross-sectional statistical analysis, without following the same donors. Out-of-frame beta sequences exhibited a weaker degree of excess twin sharing.

From the 5' RACE reads, TCRdb called clonotypes with MiXCR, one entry per CDR3 protein. The top ten clones hold 3% of a sample with roughly 230,000 distinct CDR3 sequences, about 8% of them seen once. V lost 2 bases and J lost 2; bases outside the gene matches: 6. This CDR3 is built from 15 residues. The germline V gene encodes CDR1 SQVTM and CDR2 ANQGSEA. Healthy Caucasians alone served as donors. These data also featured in a second study, about yellow fever vaccine responses in identical twins. That source reports: After vaccination, twins' T cell response reportedly seemed partly convergent, partly personalized.

This TCR derives from a woman aged 18-29 years in good health. The chain combines TRBV29-1 with TRBJ2-3, with TRBD2 identical over 8 bases. The sequenced sample was CD8+ T cells sorted from blood. The CDR3 loop reads CSVELRTSNTDTQYF. CDR3 DNA: TGCAGCGTTGAACTGAGGACTAGCAACACAGATACGCAGTATTTT.